Shown below are 16 T cell receptor beta chains from a single sample sequenced in a study of blood T cell repertoires in COVID-19 (dated by TCRdb to the early 2020s). The library was obtained by the immunoSEQ multiplex PCR assay. TCRdb retrieved this table from immuneACCESS and kept in-frame rearrangements only. Not all clones are present; in checked studies, unresolved V genes account for under half, and no reason is known for the remainder. In this sample the table shows some 380,000 clones, approximately 88% of which occur a single time. About 2.1% of the sample belongs to the ten largest clones. Sequenced material: PBMCs or T cells enriched from blood (not recorded which). Receptor source: a middle-aged woman with acute COVID-19.

This clone was picked up a small number of times. The chain couples TRBV25-1 to TRBJ1-2, with D possibly being TRBD1 (6 bases). The CDR3 spans 12 residues. V dropped 8 bases and J dropped 6 bases, with 13 bases sitting between them. CDR1 and CDR2 from the germline V gene are MGHDK and SYGVNS. CDR3 nucleotides: TGTGCCAGCCCCCCGGGGGGCCATGGCTACACCTTC. Translation gives CASPPGGHGYTF.

The chain uses TRBV9 and TRBJ2-2; maybe TRBD2 (6 bases). CDR3 length equals 15 residues. Trimming shortened V by 0 bases and J by 5 bases, and 11 bases separated the two germline ends. CDR1 and CDR2 (germline): SGDLS, YYNGEE. In DNA, the CDR3 is TGTGCCAGCAGCGTAGTGGAGGGTCCGACCGGGGAGCTGTTTTTT. Its translation: CASSVVEGPTGELFF.

The J gene is TRBJ2-7, the V gene TRBV11-2; D is unclear. Trimming removed 2 bases from V and 2 bases from J, with 13 bases in between. The CDR3 is 15 amino acids. Per germline, CDR1 SGHAT and CDR2 FQNNGV. The CDR3 nucleotides read TGTGCCAGCAGCTTAACTCAGGTAGAAGCCTACGAGCAGTACTTC. It specifies CASSLTQVEAYEQYF.

The J gene is TRBJ1-1, the V gene TRBV7-9; D is possibly TRBD1 (6 bases). V was pared by 3 bases and J by 5 bases, with 10 bases between. This CDR3 contains 13 residues. Germline CDR1 SEHNR, CDR2 FQNEAQ (reference sequence). CDR3 nucleotide sequence: TGTGCCAGCAGCTTCCCAGGGGAAACTGAAGCTTTCTTT. Translated: CASSFPGETEAFF.

The chain links TRBV4-2 to TRBJ1-5; TRBD1 matches at 8 bases. CDR3 length: 14 amino acids. After removal of 1 base from V and 4 bases from J, the junction contained 0 bases not matched to a gene. Germline loops: CDR1 LGHNA, CDR2 YNFKEQ. The CDR3 DNA reads TGTGCCAGCAGCCAAGGACAGGGGAATCAGCCCCAGCATTTT. It codes for CASSQGQGNQPQHF.

This chain connects TRBV6-5 to TRBJ2-7, with TRBD2 matching over 8 bases. V lost 2 bases and J lost 6; bases outside the gene matches: 12. This CDR3 is built from 16 residues. Germline CDR1 MNHEY, CDR2 SVGAGI. CDR3 DNA sequence: TGTGCCAGCAGTTACACTCCGGGACTAGTATTAGGCGAGCAGTACTTC. It is translated as CASSYTPGLVLGEQYF.

Only a few counts were recorded for this clone. CDR3 in amino acids: CSVGVQGAHNEKLFF. CDR3 sequence (DNA): TGCAGCGTTGGAGTACAGGGGGCTCATAATGAAAAACTGTTTTTT. This chain uses TRBV29-1 with TRBJ1-4; 9 bases are shared with TRBD1. Germline loops: CDR1 SQVTM, CDR2 ANQGSEA. V shed 4 bases and J 4 bases; nucleotides not matched to a gene: 7. This CDR3 is 15 amino acids long.

The chain has TRBV5-5 and TRBJ2-2, with 7 bases fitting TRBD2. Germline values: CDR1 SGHKS, CDR2 YYEKEE (reference sequence). Trimming cost V 0 bases and J 3 bases; bases outside gene matches: 11. This CDR3 has 18 residues. The CDR3: CASSLDLPRGGDTGELFF. CDR3 DNA: TGTGCCAGCAGCTTGGACCTTCCGCGGGGAGGGGACACCGGGGAGCTGTTTTTT.

The chain carries TRBV5-4 and TRBJ2-5, with a possible D match to TRBD2 (5 bases). V lost 0 bases, J lost 5 bases, and 11 bases lay in between. Germline V gene sequence: CDR1 SGHNT, CDR2 YYREEE (reference sequence). The CDR3 has 14 residues. CDR3 sequence (DNA): TGTGCCAGCAGCTTGGCAACTAGTTTGGAGACCCAGTACTTC. Translation: CASSLATSLETQYF.

The DNA for the CDR3 is TGTGCCAGCAGTGAATGGGGGGGTGAAGAGACCCAGTACTTC. It translates to CASSEWGGEETQYF. V and J are TRBV6-1 and TRBJ2-5; 7 nucleotides line up with TRBD2. Germline lookup yields CDR1 MNHNS and CDR2 SASEGT. After removal of 2 bases from V and 3 bases from J, the junction contained 3 bases not matched to a gene. CDR3 length: 14 residues.

This chain links TRBV25-1 with TRBJ1-6, with 7 bases that match TRBD1. V was clipped by 4 bases and J by 10 bases; unmatched bases: 7. This CDR3 spans 14 amino acids. Germline CDR1 and CDR2: MGHDK and SYGVNS. CDR3 bases: TGTGCCAGCAGTGTCCAGACAGGGACCTCACCCCTCCACTTT. The encoded protein is CASSVQTGTSPLHF.

This sequence joins TRBV24-1 and TRBJ2-2, with 10 bases identical to TRBD1. The CDR3 covers 16 residues. Per germline, CDR1 KGHDR and CDR2 SFDVKD. Trimming at V came to 3 bases and at J to 7 bases, leaving 7 bases not matched to a gene. CDR3 residues: CATSDGPGTGVGELFF. As DNA, the CDR3 is TGTGCCACCAGTGATGGCCCCGGGACAGGGGTCGGGGAGCTGTTTTTT.

The V call is TRBV2, the J call TRBJ1-1; 8 bases match TRBD1. Losses at the gene ends were 6 bases for V and 11 bases for J; bases not matched to a gene: 5. CDR3 length: 11 amino acids. Germline V lookup: CDR1 SNHLY, CDR2 FYNNEI. The CDR3 bases are TGTGCCAGCAGGGGGACAGGCAATGCTTTCTTT. Protein sequence: CASRGTGNAFF. Combining the CDR3 with reference TRBV2 and TRBJ1-1 gives the whole variable domain EPEVTQTPSHQVTQMGQEVILRCVPISNHLYFYWYRQILGQKVEFLVSFYNNEISEKSEIFDDQFSVERPDGSNFTLKIRSTKLEDSAMYFCASRGTGNAFFGQGTRLTVV.

This clone has only a few counts. The chain combines TRBV19 with TRBJ2-7; D is perhaps TRBD2 (5 bases). Germline V gene data show CDR1 as LNHDA and CDR2 as SQIVND (reference sequence). This CDR3 comprises 16 residues. Trimming removed 3 bases from V and 5 bases from J, with 20 bases in between. The CDR3 DNA sequence: TGTGCCAGTAGTATTTGGTCTGCCGCGGGCACCGACGAGCAGTACTTC. It yields the protein CASSIWSAAGTDEQYF.

This chain joins TRBV12-3 or TRBV12-4 and TRBJ1-1; unclear D gene. This CDR3 region has 13 residues. Trimming cost V 4 bases and J 5 bases, with 11 bases left between them. DNA of the CDR3: TGTGCCAGCAGTTGGGGTCCGGGGACTGAAGCTTTCTTT. It encodes CASSWGPGTEAFF.

The chain has TRBV7-2 and TRBJ2-7, with 10 bases matching TRBD2. Losses at the gene ends were 8 bases for V and 7 bases for J; bases not matched to a gene: 14. The germline V gene encodes CDR1 SGHTA and CDR2 FQGNSA. This CDR3 has 15 amino acids. The CDR3 region is CASRLAGTSGGEQYF. CDR3 sequence (DNA): TGTGCCAGCCGACTAGCGGGCACCTCCGGGGGGGAGCAGTACTTC.